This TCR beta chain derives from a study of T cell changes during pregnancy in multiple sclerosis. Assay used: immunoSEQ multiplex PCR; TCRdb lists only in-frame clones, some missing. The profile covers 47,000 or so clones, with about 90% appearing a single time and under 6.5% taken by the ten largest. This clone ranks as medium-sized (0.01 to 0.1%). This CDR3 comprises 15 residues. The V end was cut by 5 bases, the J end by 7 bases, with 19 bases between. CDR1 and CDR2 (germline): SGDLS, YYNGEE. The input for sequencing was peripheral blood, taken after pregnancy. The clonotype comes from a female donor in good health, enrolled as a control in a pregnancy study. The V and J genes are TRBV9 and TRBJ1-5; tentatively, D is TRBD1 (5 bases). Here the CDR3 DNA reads TGTGCCAGCAGTGAAGCCCAGGGAACGGGCCAGCCCCAGCATTTT. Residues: CASSEAQGTGQPQHF.